What follows is one TCR beta chain and its context. Unmatched junction bases numbered 3, after V lost 3 bases and J lost 1 base. The CDR3 consists of 15 residues. CDR1 and CDR2 from the germline V gene are MNHEY and SVGEGT. The data belong to a study of control samples from healthy donors and cancer patients. The repertoire was sequenced with immunoSEQ multiplex PCR; TCRdb's copy has only in-frame clones and lacks some. This table lists 150,000 to 200,000 clones. The sample consisted of blood. This sequence originates from a woman in her 30s in good health. This chain uses TRBV6-2 or TRBV6-3 with TRBJ1-5; 7 bases match TRBD1. Here the CDR3 reads CASSYEGASNQPQHF. The CDR3 DNA follows: TGTGCCAGCAGTTATGAGGGGGCAAGCAATCAGCCCCAGCATTTT.